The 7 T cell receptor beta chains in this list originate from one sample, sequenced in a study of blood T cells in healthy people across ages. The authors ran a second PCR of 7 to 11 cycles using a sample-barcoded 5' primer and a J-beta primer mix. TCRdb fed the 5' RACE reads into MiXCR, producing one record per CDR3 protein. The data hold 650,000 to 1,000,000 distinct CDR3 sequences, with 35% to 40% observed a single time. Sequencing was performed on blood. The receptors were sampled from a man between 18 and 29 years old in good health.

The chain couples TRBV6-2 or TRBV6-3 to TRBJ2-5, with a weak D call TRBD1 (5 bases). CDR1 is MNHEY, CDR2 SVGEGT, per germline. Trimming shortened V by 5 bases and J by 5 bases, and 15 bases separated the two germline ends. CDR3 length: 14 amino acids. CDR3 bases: TGTGCCAGCAGTAGGAAGGACACGCTGGAGACCCAGTACTTC. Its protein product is CASSRKDTLETQYF.

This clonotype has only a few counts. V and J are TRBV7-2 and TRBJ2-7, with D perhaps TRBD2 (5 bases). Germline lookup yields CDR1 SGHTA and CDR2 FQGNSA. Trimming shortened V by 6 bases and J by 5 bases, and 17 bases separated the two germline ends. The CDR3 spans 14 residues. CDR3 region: CASSVYGEYNEQYF. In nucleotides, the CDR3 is TGTGCCAGCAGTGTATACGGGGAGTACAACGAGCAGTACTTC.

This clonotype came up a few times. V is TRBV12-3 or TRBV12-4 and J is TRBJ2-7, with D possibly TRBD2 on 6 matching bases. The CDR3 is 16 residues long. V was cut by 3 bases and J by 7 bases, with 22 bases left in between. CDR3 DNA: TGTGCCAGCAGTTTCAATCGGGAGAAGTCCTACAATGAGCAGTACTTC. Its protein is CASSFNREKSYNEQYF.

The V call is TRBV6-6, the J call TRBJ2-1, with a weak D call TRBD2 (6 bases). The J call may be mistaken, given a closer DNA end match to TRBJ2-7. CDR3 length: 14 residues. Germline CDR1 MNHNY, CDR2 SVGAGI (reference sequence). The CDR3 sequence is CASQLAYSYNEQYF. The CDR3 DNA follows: TGTGCCAGTCAACTAGCCTACTCCTACAATGAGCAGTACTTC.

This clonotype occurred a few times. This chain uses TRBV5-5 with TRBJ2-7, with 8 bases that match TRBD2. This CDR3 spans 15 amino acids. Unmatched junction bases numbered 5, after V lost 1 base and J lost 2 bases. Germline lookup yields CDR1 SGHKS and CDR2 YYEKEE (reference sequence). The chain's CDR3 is CASSLLTSGTYEQYF. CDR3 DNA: TGTGCCAGCAGCTTGCTTACTAGCGGTACCTACGAGCAGTACTTC.

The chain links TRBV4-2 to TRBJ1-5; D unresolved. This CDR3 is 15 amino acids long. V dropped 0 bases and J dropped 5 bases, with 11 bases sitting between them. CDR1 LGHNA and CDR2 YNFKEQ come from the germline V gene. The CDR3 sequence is CASSQELAGYQPQHF. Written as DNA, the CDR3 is TGTGCCAGCAGCCAAGAGTTGGCAGGTTATCAGCCCCAGCATTTT.

The CDR3 DNA reads TGTGCCAGCAGACGCTCCCCTTGGGCGTACTACGAGCAGTACTTC. This translates into CASRRSPWAYYEQYF. V is TRBV6-2 or TRBV6-3 and J is TRBJ2-7; D gene uncertain. With 6 bases removed from V and 3 bases from J, the gap between germline ends came to 18 bases. From germline, CDR1 is MNHEY and CDR2 SVGEGT. The CDR3 runs to 15 residues.